The 17 T cell receptor beta chains below come from one sample, sequenced in a study of blood T cell repertoires in COVID-19. The table came from immunoSEQ multiplex PCR; TCRdb's copy has only in-frame clones and leaves some out. Of under 200,000 clones in the sample, 85% to 90% were seen once. Material for sequencing was peripheral blood. All receptors come from a man aged 35-49 years with active or convalescent COVID-19.

This sequence joins TRBV25-1 and TRBJ1-2, with D maybe TRBD1 (5 bases). The germline V gene encodes CDR1 MGHDK and CDR2 SYGVNS. V was cut by 5 bases and J by 3 bases, with 10 bases left in between. The CDR3 runs 13 residues. The CDR3 DNA sequence: TGTGCCAGCAGTAAGGAGGGGTACTATGGCTACACCTTC. It translates to CASSKEGYYGYTF.

The chain recombines TRBV19 with TRBJ2-7; weak D call: TRBD2 (6 bases). The CDR3 contains 11 residues. Trimming removed 3 bases from V and 6 bases from J, with 6 bases in between. Germline V gene data show CDR1 as LNHDA and CDR2 as SQIVND (reference sequence). The CDR3 protein is CASSIGSEQYF. CDR3 coding DNA: TGTGCCAGTAGTATCGGGAGCGAGCAGTACTTC.

The chain employs TRBV11-2 and TRBJ1-2; 7 nucleotides match TRBD1. The germline V gene encodes CDR1 SGHAT and CDR2 FQNNGV. CDR3 length: 15 amino acids. V was clipped by 1 base and J by 4 bases; unmatched bases: 6. Written as DNA, the CDR3 is TGTGCCAGCAGCTTAGGGTCCGGGACAGTCTATGGCTACACCTTC. Translated: CASSLGSGTVYGYTF.

This chain uses TRBV5-1 with TRBJ2-3; 10 nucleotides match TRBD2. From germline, CDR1 is SGHRS and CDR2 YFSETQ. This CDR3 spans 20 amino acids. Trimming cost V 4 bases and J 1 base; bases outside gene matches: 18. The CDR3, as DNA: TGCGCCAGCAGCCCGAAACTCGGGGCTAGCGGGAGATACGGCACAGATACGCAGTATTTT. This gives the protein CASSPKLGASGRYGTDTQYF.

V and J are TRBV5-1 and TRBJ2-5; perhaps TRBD1 as D (5 bases). Germline-derived CDR1 and CDR2 are SGHRS and YFSETQ. The CDR3 loop spans 13 amino acids. V lost 0 bases and J lost 5, with 8 bases in between. The CDR3 DNA sequence: TGCGCCAGCAGCTTGGTAGGGGTGGAGACCCAGTACTTC. Its translation: CASSLVGVETQYF.

The CDR3 loop reads CSVEGTVGGLRNEQFF. The CDR3 nucleotides are TGCAGCGTTGAAGGTACGGTGGGAGGCTTACGCAATGAGCAGTTCTTC. The chain has TRBV29-1 and TRBJ2-1; tentatively, D is TRBD2 (6 bases). Trimming took off 1 base at V and 6 bases at J, with 19 bases between the two ends. The CDR3 totals 16 residues. The germline V gene encodes CDR1 SQVTM and CDR2 ANQGSEA.

The gene calls are TRBV5-1 and TRBJ1-2; D is perhaps TRBD1 (5 bases). This CDR3 is built from 13 residues. The V end was cut by 4 bases, the J end by 4 bases, with 11 bases between. Germline CDR1 SGHRS, CDR2 YFSETQ. CDR3 nucleotide sequence: TGCGCCAGCAGCACGGGGACTGCCTATGGCTACACCTTC. It yields the protein CASSTGTAYGYTF.

The J gene is TRBJ1-1, the V gene TRBV30, with a weak D call TRBD1 (5 bases). V was pared by 5 bases and J by 3 bases, with 19 bases between. The CDR3 is 15 amino acids. Germline values: CDR1 GTSNPN, CDR2 SVGIG (reference sequence). The CDR3 here is CAWGTPGQVDTEAFF. The CDR3 DNA sequence: TGTGCCTGGGGTACCCCAGGGCAGGTCGACACTGAAGCTTTCTTT.

This clone showed up just once. V and J are TRBV2 and TRBJ2-1; 11 bases agree with TRBD2. CDR3 size: 16 residues. Germline assignment: CDR1 SNHLY and CDR2 FYNNEI. The V gene end was trimmed by 2 bases and the J gene end by 9 bases; junction bases not matched to a gene: 9. This CDR3 reads CASSEWVLAGAGEQFF. The CDR3 DNA follows: TGTGCCAGCAGTGAATGGGTACTAGCGGGAGCGGGTGAGCAGTTCTTC.

This chain uses TRBV28 with TRBJ2-7; 7 bases match TRBD1. The V segment lost 5 bases and the J segment 5 bases; nucleotides outside the gene matches: 12. The CDR3 has 15 amino acids. CDR1 is MDHEN and CDR2 is SYDVKM in the germline V gene. Here the CDR3 reads CASSPDRDRGNEQYF. The CDR3 coding sequence is TGTGCCAGCAGTCCGGACCGGGACAGAGGCAACGAGCAGTACTTC.

The chain carries TRBV7-9 and TRBJ1-1; no clear D gene. From germline, CDR1 is SEHNR and CDR2 FQNEAQ (reference sequence). CDR3 length: 15 amino acids. V gave up 1 base and J gave up 3 bases, with 12 bases separating them. The DNA of the CDR3 is TGTGCCAGCAGCTTAGAAGGAGTACTTGACACTGAAGCTTTCTTT. Protein sequence: CASSLEGVLDTEAFF.

The J gene is TRBJ2-7, the V gene TRBV11-3, with D possibly TRBD2 on 5 matching bases. Trimming removed 0 bases at V and 4 bases at J, with 16 bases between. This CDR3 has 16 residues. Germline V gene lookup returns CDR1 SGHNT and CDR2 YENEEA. CDR3 region: CASSLDGGLDLYEQYF. The CDR3 bases are TGTGCCAGCAGCTTAGATGGTGGACTGGACCTTTACGAGCAGTACTTC.

The rearrangement joins TRBV25-1 to TRBJ2-7; D ambiguous. CDR3 length: 16 residues. V was trimmed by 0 bases and J by 0 bases, leaving 12 bases between them. Germline assignment: CDR1 MGHDK and CDR2 SYGVNS. Written as DNA, the CDR3 is TGTGCCAGCAGTGAATACGAGGCCTTCAGCTCCTACGAGCAGTACTTC. This sequence encodes CASSEYEAFSSYEQYF.

This clone showed up just once. This sequence joins TRBV30 and TRBJ2-5; TRBD2 matches at 9 bases. With V trimmed by 3 bases and J by 5 bases, 10 bases remained unmatched. The CDR3 runs to 15 residues. Germline CDR1 and CDR2: GTSNPN and SVGIG (reference sequence). This CDR3 reads CAWRKPGLASETQYF. CDR3 coding DNA: TGTGCCTGGAGGAAGCCGGGACTAGCAAGCGAGACCCAGTACTTC. The variable domain in full, with the rest retrieved from reference TRBV30 and TRBJ2-5, is SQTIHQWPATLVQPVGSPLSLECTVEGTSNPNLYWYRQAAGRGLQLLFYSVGIGQISSEVPQNLSASRPQDRQFILSSKKLLLSDSGFYLCAWRKPGLASETQYFGPGTRLLVL.

The chain carries TRBV7-6 and TRBJ2-3; a weak D match, TRBD2 (5 bases). The CDR3 covers 16 residues. Germline V gene lookup returns CDR1 SGHVS and CDR2 FNYEAQ. Trimming removed 0 bases from V and 4 bases from J, with 14 bases in between. The chain's CDR3 is CASSLAASGRADTQYF. DNA for the CDR3: TGTGCCAGCAGCTTAGCCGCCAGCGGAAGGGCAGATACGCAGTATTTT.

A few counts support this clone. This chain connects TRBV3-1 (or the pseudogene TRBV3-2) to TRBJ1-5; tentative D call: TRBD1 (6 bases). The CDR3 has 16 residues. Trimming cost V 4 bases and J 2 bases, with 15 bases left between them. Germline CDR1 LGHDT, CDR2 YNNKEL (reference sequence). CDR3 sequence: CASSPQGLFGNQPQHF. The CDR3 DNA reads as TGTGCCAGCAGCCCACAGGGTCTGTTCGGCAATCAGCCCCAGCATTTT.

This chain uses TRBV6-5 with TRBJ2-7, with 7 nucleotides matching TRBD1. This CDR3 region has 15 residues. CDR1 and CDR2 (germline): MNHEY, SVGAGI. V dropped 8 bases and J dropped 0; count of bases not matched to a gene: 10. The CDR3 region is CASLTGDISSYEQYF. The CDR3, as DNA: TGTGCCAGCCTAACAGGGGATATTAGCTCCTACGAGCAGTACTTC.